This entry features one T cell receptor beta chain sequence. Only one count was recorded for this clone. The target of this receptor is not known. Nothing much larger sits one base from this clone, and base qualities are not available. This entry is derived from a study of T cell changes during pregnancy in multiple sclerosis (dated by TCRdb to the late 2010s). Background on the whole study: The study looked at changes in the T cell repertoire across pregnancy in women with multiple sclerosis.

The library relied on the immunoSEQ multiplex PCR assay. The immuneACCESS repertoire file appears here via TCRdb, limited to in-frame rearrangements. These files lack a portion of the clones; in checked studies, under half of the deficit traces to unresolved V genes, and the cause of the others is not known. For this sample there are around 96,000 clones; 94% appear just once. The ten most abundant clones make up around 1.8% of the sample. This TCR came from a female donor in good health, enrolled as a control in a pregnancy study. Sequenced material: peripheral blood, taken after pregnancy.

The DNA is TGCGCCAGCAGCCCGACAGGGGGCTTCGGGCAGTACTTC. It encodes CASSPTGGFGQYF. Recombination linked TRBV4-1 to TRBJ2-7, with 10 junctional bases fitting TRBD1. From the cysteine up to the phenylalanine, the CDR3 has a length of 13 residues. Only CDR3 DNA is held: 39 bases, read in frame from base 1. CDR1 MGHRA and CDR2 YSYEKL are derived from the germline V gene. Trimming accounts for 4 bases at V and 9 bases at J, while the number of junction bases matched to no gene is 6.